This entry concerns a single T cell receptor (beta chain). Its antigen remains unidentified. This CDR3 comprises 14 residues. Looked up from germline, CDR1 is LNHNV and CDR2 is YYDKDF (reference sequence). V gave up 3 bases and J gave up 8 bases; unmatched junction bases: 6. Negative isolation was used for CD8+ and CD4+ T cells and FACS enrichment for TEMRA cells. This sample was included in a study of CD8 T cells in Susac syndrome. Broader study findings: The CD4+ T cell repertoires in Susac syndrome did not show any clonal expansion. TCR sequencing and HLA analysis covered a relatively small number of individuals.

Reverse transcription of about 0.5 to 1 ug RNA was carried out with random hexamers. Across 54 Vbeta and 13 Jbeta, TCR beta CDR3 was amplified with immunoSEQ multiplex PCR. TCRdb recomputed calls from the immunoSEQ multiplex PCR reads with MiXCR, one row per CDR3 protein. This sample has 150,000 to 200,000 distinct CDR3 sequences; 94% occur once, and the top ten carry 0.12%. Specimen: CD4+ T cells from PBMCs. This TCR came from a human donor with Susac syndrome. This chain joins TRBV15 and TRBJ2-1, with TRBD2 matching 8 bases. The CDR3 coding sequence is TGTGCCACCAGCAGTCCTCGGGAGGGGGATGAGCAGTTCTTC. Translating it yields CATSSPREGDEQFF.